A selection of T cell receptor beta chains follows, all from one sample in a study of monozygotic twins with inflammatory bowel disease. TCRdb re-called the 5' RACE reads; one entry per CDR3 protein, DNA not given. The sample spans some 330,000 distinct CDR3 sequences; the ten largest clones claim 5.6%. The sequenced sample was blood. These receptors originate from a human donor with ulcerative colitis or Crohn's disease, or a healthy co-twin of an affected twin (not recorded which). CDR3s include the opening cysteine and the closing phenylalanine or tryptophan.

V gene	J gene	CDR3 protein
TRBV5-1	TRBJ2-5	CASSLAAKETQYF
TRBV20-1	TRBJ1-5	CSARFTLAQPQHF
TRBV6-5	TRBJ1-5	CAYRDGNQPQHF
TRBV10-3	TRBJ2-5	CAIRRGTSSPETQYF
TRBV10-3	TRBJ2-5	CAISGTSQETQYF
TRBV3-1	TRBJ2-7	CVSSSSYGGPYEQYF
TRBV5-1	TRBJ1-2	CASSNRQGNYGYTF
TRBV18	TRBJ1-2	CASTQQANYGYTF
TRBV7-2	TRBJ2-1	CASSLRGTYNEQFF
TRBV30	TRBJ2-2	CAWRPSGGTNTGELFF
TRBV29-1	TRBJ1-1	CSVARTGTRVAEAFF
TRBV12-3/TRBV12-4	TRBJ1-1	CASRLRGSEAFF
TRBV30	TRBJ2-7	CAWRNSRLGEQYF